Below, 7 T cell receptor beta chains from the same sample are listed, as sequenced in a study of T cells in Graves' hyperthyroidism and ophthalmopathy. RNA transcripts served as the template for amplifying TCR beta CDR3 regions. RT-PCR in the first round (using the HTBI primer set) targeted the TCR CDR3. TCRdb redid the calling of the multiplex PCR reads with MiXCR, one entry per CDR3 protein. The sample consists of approximately 330,000 distinct CDR3 sequences, roughly a fifth of them appearing once. Input material: blood. These receptors originate from a woman between 50 and 59 years old with Graves' hyperthyroidism.

This clonotype was detected a few times. V usage is TRBV18 and J usage is TRBJ2-2; tentatively, D is TRBD2 (6 bases). V was trimmed by 2 bases and J by 1 base, leaving 8 bases between them. CDR3 size: 15 residues. CDR1 is KGHSH and CDR2 is LQKENI in the germline V gene. CDR3 DNA sequence: TGTGCCAGCTCACCAGCGGGGATGAACACCGGGGAGCTGTTTTTT. This translates into CASSPAGMNTGELFF.

In this sample, this clonotype turned up a few times. The gene calls are TRBV28 and TRBJ1-2, with D unresolved. V was shortened by 5 bases and J by 8 bases, with 18 bases between the two germline ends. This CDR3 spans 14 amino acids. Germline loops: CDR1 MDHEN, CDR2 SYDVKM. CDR3 sequence (DNA): TGTGCCAGCAGTCTAAGGGCCAGCCCTCAGGGCTACACCTTC. This translates into CASSLRASPQGYTF.

In this sample, this clonotype turned up many times. The rearrangement joins TRBV6-5 to TRBJ2-3; no clear D gene. V was cut by 1 base and J by 2 bases, with 1 base left in between. Germline CDR1 reads MNHEY; CDR2 reads SVGAGI. CDR3 length: 12 amino acids. The CDR3 coding sequence is TGTGCCAGCAGTTACTACACAGATACGCAGTATTTT. It specifies CASSYYTDTQYF.

This clonotype was recorded a few times. The J gene is TRBJ1-2, the V gene TRBV28; a possible D gene is TRBD1 (5 bases). Trimming shortened V by 5 bases and J by 4 bases, and 14 bases separated the two germline ends. The germline V gene encodes CDR1 MDHEN and CDR2 SYDVKM. This CDR3 region has 14 residues. In DNA form, the CDR3 reads TGTGCCAGCAGTCCAACTCACAGGAGCTATGGCTACACCTTC. This encodes CASSPTHRSYGYTF.

This sequence joins TRBV2 and TRBJ1-3, with 9 bases identical to TRBD1. Per germline, CDR1 SNHLY and CDR2 FYNNEI. The CDR3 loop spans 15 amino acids. With V trimmed by 5 bases and J by 10 bases, 12 bases remained unmatched. The CDR3 DNA sequence: TGTGCCAGCAGTTTCTTGGACAGGGGCAAAGGGACCATATATTTT. Protein: CASSFLDRGKGTIYF.

J is TRBJ2-1 and V is TRBV29-1; the match to TRBD1 covers 7 bases. Germline V lookup: CDR1 SQVTM, CDR2 ANQGSEA. The CDR3 extends over 11 amino acids. Trimming removed 7 bases from V and 9 bases from J; junction bases left unmatched: 6. CDR3 loop: CSAGQGVEQFF. CDR3 sequence (DNA): TGCAGCGCCGGCCAGGGGGTTGAGCAGTTCTTC.

This clonotype was detected many times. The chain uses TRBV28 and TRBJ1-6, with a possible D match to TRBD1 (6 bases). The CDR3 totals 15 residues. The germline V and J ends were trimmed by 7 bases and 5 bases, with 15 bases remaining between them. Germline CDR1 MDHEN, CDR2 SYDVKM. Written as DNA, the CDR3 is TGTGCCAGCACTCCCTCAACAGGGAATAATTCACCCCTCCACTTT. Translation: CASTPSTGNNSPLHF.